Detailed here is one T cell receptor (beta chain). Original processing notes: Quantification of nucleated cells was approximated via reference gene primer amplification. Produced via immunoSEQ multiplex PCR; TCRdb's table is partial and in-frame only. From that table come the V and J calls and clone size; the DNA was used to work out D and trimming. The profile covers roughly 290,000 clones, with roughly 88% appearing a single time and about 4.1% taken by the ten largest. Individuals aged roughly 18 to 90 years were recruited from 24 US areas. The sample belongs to a study of blood T cell repertoires in COVID-19. The V end was cut by 6 bases, the J end by 1 base, with 13 bases between. Germline-derived CDR1 and CDR2 are MDHEN and SYDVKM. This CDR3 contains 15 residues.

Sequences were obtained from PBMCs or T cells enriched from blood (not recorded which). This TCR came from a woman in her twenties or thirties who had recovered from COVID-19. J is TRBJ1-5 and V is TRBV28; D is perhaps TRBD1 (5 bases). CDR3 DNA: TGTGCCAGCAGGCTTCGGGGGTACAGCAATCAGCCCCAGCATTTT. It specifies CASRLRGYSNQPQHF.